The 17 T cell receptor beta chains below come from one sample, sequenced in a study of OX40 agonist ivuxolimab in advanced cancers. Clones were read by immunoSEQ multiplex PCR, and TCRdb kept only the in-frame ones, dropping some. The sample lists under 30,000 clones; 70% to 90% were seen once. Sequenced material: CD4+ or CD8+ T cells sorted from blood, taken in a trial of the OX40 agonist ivuxolimab. The receptors shown here come from an adult with an advanced solid tumor such as melanoma, head and neck, liver or kidney cancer.

The chain recombines TRBV5-4 with TRBJ2-3; 10 bases fit TRBD1. Unmatched junction bases numbered 9, after V lost 3 bases and J lost 5 bases. CDR1 and CDR2 (germline): SGHNT, YYREEE (reference sequence). CDR3 size: 16 residues. CDR3 DNA sequence: TGTGCCAGCAGCTATCATGCCGGACAGGGGGAAGATACGCAGTATTTT. Protein product: CASSYHAGQGEDTQYF. The entire variable domain, with the rest obtained from reference TRBV5-4 and TRBJ2-3, is as follows: ETGVTQSPTHLIKTRGQQVTLRCSSQSGHNTVSWYQQALGQGPQFIFQYYREEENGRGNFPPRFSGLQFPNYSSELNVNALELDDSALYLCASSYHAGQGEDTQYFGPGTRLTVL.

The chain is built from TRBV7-8 and TRBJ2-7; D remains unclear. This CDR3 comprises 13 residues. The V gene's germline CDR1 is SGHVS and CDR2 FQNEAQ. V shed 5 bases and J shed 3 bases, with 11 bases lying between them. CDR3 sequence: CASSLRSVYEQYF. DNA of the CDR3: TGTGCCAGCAGCCTCAGGTCCGTCTACGAGCAGTACTTC.

V usage is TRBV5-8 and J usage is TRBJ2-2; D may be TRBD2 (7 bases). V was clipped by 3 bases and J by 2 bases, with 14 bases between them. Germline V gene data show CDR1 as SGHTS and CDR2 as YDEGEE. This CDR3 comprises 16 residues. CDR3 bases: TGTGCCAGCAGCTATAGGGGGGGCGTAAACACCGGGGAGCTGTTTTTT. This translates into CASSYRGGVNTGELFF. Based on the CDR3 plus reference TRBV5-8 and TRBJ2-2, the full variable domain is EAGVTQSPTHLIKTRGQQATLRCSPISGHTSVYWYQQALGLGLQFLLWYDEGEERNRGNFPPRFSGRQFPNYSSELNVNALELEDSALYLCASSYRGGVNTGELFFGEGSRLTVL.

The chain joins TRBV15 to TRBJ1-1; D gene uncertain. V dropped 3 bases and J dropped 2 bases, with 16 bases sitting between them. Germline CDR1 reads LNHNV; CDR2 reads YYDKDF (reference sequence). The CDR3 sequence is 16 residues long. CDR3 in DNA: TGTGCCACCAGCAGGGGAAACGGGAGCCAAAACACTGAAGCTTTCTTT. It codes for CATSRGNGSQNTEAFF.

This chain links TRBV19 with TRBJ1-5, with D maybe TRBD1 (6 bases). Germline V lookup: CDR1 LNHDA, CDR2 SQIVND (reference sequence). CDR3 length: 15 residues. Trimming cost V 8 bases and J 2 bases, with 16 bases left between them. The CDR3 DNA is TGTGCCAGTCTAGGGGGGTTCGGGGGCAATCAGCCCCAGCATTTT. Amino acids: CASLGGFGGNQPQHF.

The V and J genes are TRBV5-4 and TRBJ2-2; unclear D gene. Trimming pared 2 bases from V and 1 base from J, leaving 9 bases between. The germline gives CDR1 SGHNT, CDR2 YYREEE (reference sequence). The length of the CDR3 is 15 residues. CDR3 residues: CASSFPNQNTGELFF. Written as DNA, the CDR3 is TGTGCCAGCAGCTTCCCCAACCAGAACACCGGGGAGCTGTTTTTT.

This clone was detected only once. The J gene is TRBJ1-5, the V gene TRBV13, with D maybe TRBD1 (5 bases). V was clipped by 2 bases and J by 6 bases, with 5 bases between them. Germline V CDR1 and CDR2: PRHDT, FYEKMQ (reference sequence). The CDR3 is 12 amino acids. The CDR3 DNA sequence: TGTGCCAGCAGCTTAAGGGGTCAGCCCCAGCATTTT. Protein product: CASSLRGQPQHF.

CDR3 in amino acids: CASSEWAGGLADTQYF. Written as DNA, the CDR3 is TGTGCCAGCAGTGAATGGGCGGGGGGGCTTGCAGATACGCAGTATTTT. This sequence joins TRBV6-1 and TRBJ2-3, with TRBD2 matching 9 bases. Germline V lookup: CDR1 MNHNS, CDR2 SASEGT. With 2 bases clipped from V and 4 bases from J, the junction kept 7 bases outside the gene matches. The CDR3 covers 16 residues.

The chain uses TRBV7-8 and TRBJ2-7, with a tentative D call TRBD1 (5 bases). The germline V gene encodes CDR1 SGHVS and CDR2 FQNEAQ. The CDR3 has 14 residues. The germline V and J ends were trimmed by 5 bases and 2 bases, with 13 bases remaining between them. The CDR3 here is CASSKGVITYEQYF. The DNA for the CDR3 is TGTGCCAGCAGCAAAGGGGTGATCACCTACGAGCAGTACTTC. Together with reference TRBV7-8 and TRBJ2-7, the CDR3 gives the full variable domain: GAGVSQSPRYKVAKRGQDVALRCDPISGHVSLFWYQQALGQGPEFLTYFQNEAQLDKSGLPSDRFFAERPEGSVSTLKIQRTQQEDSAVYLCASSKGVITYEQYFGPGTRLTVT.

V is TRBV6-5 and J is TRBJ2-7; TRBD2 is a possible D gene (6 bases). Between the trimmed V and J ends, which lost 8 bases and 10 bases, there was a span of 24 bases. The CDR3 consists of 14 residues. The germline CDR1 and CDR2 sequences are MNHEY and SVGAGI. The CDR3 sequence: CASGLNYRDPLQYF. The CDR3, as DNA: TGTGCCAGCGGACTAAACTACCGGGACCCACTTCAGTACTTC.

V and J are TRBV2 and TRBJ2-7; D may be TRBD1 (6 bases). CDR1 is SNHLY, CDR2 FYNNEI, per germline. V was shortened by 3 bases and J by 0 bases, with 12 bases between the two germline ends. The CDR3 runs 15 residues. This chain's CDR3 is CASSESDSSSYEQYF. CDR3 DNA: TGTGCCAGCAGTGAGTCGGACAGTAGCTCCTACGAGCAGTACTTC.

This clone showed up just once. The chain is built from TRBV5-1 and TRBJ2-5; 14 bases match TRBD2. The germline V gene encodes CDR1 SGHRS and CDR2 YFSETQ. Trimming removed 4 bases from V and 4 bases from J; junction bases left unmatched: 6. This CDR3 has 16 residues. CDR3 sequence reads: CASSPRLAGGRETQYF. In DNA, the CDR3 is TGCGCCAGCAGCCCTAGACTAGCGGGGGGGCGAGAGACCCAGTACTTC. The whole variable domain, remainder taken from reference TRBV5-1 and TRBJ2-5, is KAGVTQTPRYLIKTRGQQVTLSCSPISGHRSVSWYQQTPGQGLQFLFEYFSETQRNKGNFPGRFSGRQFSNSRSEMNVSTLELGDSALYLCASSPRLAGGRETQYFGPGTRLLVL.

The genes are TRBV19 and TRBJ1-2; 10 nucleotides agree with TRBD1. The CDR3 contains 16 residues. Germline V gene lookup returns CDR1 LNHDA and CDR2 SQIVND (reference sequence). The V and J ends lost 9 bases and 3 bases, in that order; junction bases with no gene match: 13. The CDR3 DNA reads TGTGCCAGCAGATTAGGGACAGGGGAGGTTGACTATGGCTACACCTTC. Amino acid sequence: CASRLGTGEVDYGYTF. The full variable domain, with the rest looked up from reference TRBV19 and TRBJ1-2, is DGGITQSPKYLFRKEGQNVTLSCEQNLNHDAMYWYRQDPGQGLRLIYYSQIVNDFQKGDIAEGYSVSREKKESFPLTVTSAQKNPTAFYLCASRLGTGEVDYGYTFGSGTRLTVV.

V usage is TRBV2 and J usage is TRBJ2-5, with TRBD2 matching over 8 bases. V lost 6 bases and J lost 4; bases outside the gene matches: 7. The length of the CDR3 is 14 residues. The germline gives CDR1 SNHLY, CDR2 FYNNEI. The CDR3 spells CASRASGGAETQYF. Here the CDR3 DNA reads TGTGCCAGCAGGGCCTCGGGGGGGGCAGAGACCCAGTACTTC.

The rearrangement links TRBV6-5 to TRBJ1-1, with D possibly being TRBD1 (6 bases). V was pared by 6 bases and J by 7 bases, with 15 bases between. The length of the CDR3 is 13 residues. Germline V gene lookup returns CDR1 MNHEY and CDR2 SVGAGI. The CDR3 coding sequence is TGTGCCAGCAGCTCGACAGGAGCCGGTGAAGCTTTCTTT. It yields the protein CASSSTGAGEAFF.

The chain uses TRBV7-9 and TRBJ2-1; tentatively, D is TRBD1 or TRBD2 (5 bases each). Germline V gene sequence: CDR1 SEHNR, CDR2 FQNEAQ (reference sequence). The CDR3 is made up of 11 amino acids. Trimming removed 6 bases at V and 10 bases at J, with 10 bases between. CDR3 in amino acids: CASSLGPEQFF. In DNA, the CDR3 is TGTGCCAGCAGTTTGGGACCAGAGCAGTTCTTC.

The chain recombines TRBV10-2 with TRBJ2-7, with TRBD1 matching over 10 bases. The CDR3 length is 15 residues. From germline, CDR1 is WSHSY and CDR2 SAAADI. V shed 7 bases and J 3 bases; nucleotides not matched to a gene: 9. CDR3 nucleotide sequence: TGCGCCAGCAACCTGGGACAGGGGACTGTCTACGAGCAGTACTTC. Protein product: CASNLGQGTVYEQYF.